Described below is a single T cell receptor beta chain sequence and its context. This sample was taken from a study of blood T cell repertoires in COVID-19. TCRdb's copy holds only in-frame clones and misses some; the assay was immunoSEQ multiplex PCR. The table records 110,000 to 150,000 clones, less than 85% of them present only once. Sequencing was done on a sample of peripheral blood. This TCR was recovered from a woman older than 75 in a cohort sampled during active or convalescent COVID-19.

CDR3 sequence reads: CSAAPGGDTEAFF. CDR3 DNA sequence: TGCAGCGCCGCCCCGGGGGGCGACACTGAAGCTTTCTTT. This chain links TRBV29-1 with TRBJ1-1, with a tentative D call TRBD1 (6 bases). The CDR3 extends over 13 amino acids. V lost 7 bases to trimming and J lost 3 bases, with 15 bases between them. Germline loops: CDR1 SQVTM, CDR2 ANQGSEA.